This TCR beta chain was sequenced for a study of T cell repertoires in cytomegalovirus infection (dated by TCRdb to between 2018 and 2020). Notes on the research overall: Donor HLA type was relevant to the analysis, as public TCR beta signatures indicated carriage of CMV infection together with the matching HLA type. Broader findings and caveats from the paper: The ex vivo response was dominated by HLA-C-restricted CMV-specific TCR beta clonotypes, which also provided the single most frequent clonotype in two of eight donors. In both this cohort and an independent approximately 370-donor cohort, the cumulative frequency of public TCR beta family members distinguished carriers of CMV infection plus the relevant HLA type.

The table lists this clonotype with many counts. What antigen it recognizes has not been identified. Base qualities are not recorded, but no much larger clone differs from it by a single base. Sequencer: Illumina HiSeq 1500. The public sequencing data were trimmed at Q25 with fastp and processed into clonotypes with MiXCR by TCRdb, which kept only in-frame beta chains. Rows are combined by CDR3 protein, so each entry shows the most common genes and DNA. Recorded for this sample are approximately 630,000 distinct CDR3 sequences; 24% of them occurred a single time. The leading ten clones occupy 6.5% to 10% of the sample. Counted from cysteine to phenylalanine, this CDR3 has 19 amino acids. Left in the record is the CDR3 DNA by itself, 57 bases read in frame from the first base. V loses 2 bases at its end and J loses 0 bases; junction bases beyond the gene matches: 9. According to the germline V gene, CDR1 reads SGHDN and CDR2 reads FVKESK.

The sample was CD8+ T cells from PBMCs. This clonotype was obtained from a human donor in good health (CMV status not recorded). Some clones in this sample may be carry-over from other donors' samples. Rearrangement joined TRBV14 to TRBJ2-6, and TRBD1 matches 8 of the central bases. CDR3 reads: CASSQSVGTGHSGANVLTF. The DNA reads TGTGCCAGCAGCCAATCAGTAGGGACAGGTCACTCTGGGGCCAACGTCCTGACTTTC.